This note documents a single T cell receptor beta chain sequence. Its target is unknown. The germline V and J ends were trimmed by 6 bases and 4 bases, with 12 bases remaining between them. Germline CDR1 reads MNHEY; CDR2 reads SVGAGI. The CDR3 extends over 13 amino acids. This sample was included in a study of CD8+ T cells in alopecia areata. Study as a whole: Treated individuals took tofacitinib by mouth, 5 to 10 mg twice daily.

General observations from the study: Clonality in lesional scalp, especially alopecia totalis/universalis, exceeded that of normal scalp.

Following RNA extraction, reverse transcription yielded cDNA that acted as the sequencing template. Sequencing used immunoSEQ multiplex PCR; TCRdb keeps in-frame clones, though not all of them. The table records some 56,000 clones, about 96% of them present only once. The TCR was taken from a human donor with alopecia areata. The V and J genes are TRBV6-5 and TRBJ1-1; D gene uncertain. Material: CD8+ T cells sorted from blood, obtained at week 0. The CDR3 loop reads CASSMSVGTEAFF. DNA of the CDR3: TGTGCCAGCAGCATGAGCGTTGGCACTGAAGCTTTCTTT.